The rows below give T cell receptor beta chains drawn from one sample of a study of blood T cells in healthy people across ages. TCRdb re-called the 5' RACE reads with MiXCR, one entry per CDR3 protein. The repertoire holds about 720,000 distinct CDR3 sequences, with about 24% as singletons. The specimen sequenced was blood. Source of these receptors: a man between 65 and 85 years old in good health. Each CDR3 is given without its conserved first and last residue. The order of the fields is V gene, D gene, J gene, CDR3 protein. The D gene is left open where the match is weak.

V: TRBV12-3/TRBV12-4
D: TRBD2
J: TRBJ2-1
CDR3: ASNRGLVRDEQF

V: TRBV11-2
D: -
J: TRBJ1-2
CDR3: ASSLVRGPFYGYT

V: TRBV4-1
D: -
J: TRBJ2-7
CDR3: ASSQEVDTYEQY

V: TRBV7-9
D: -
J: TRBJ1-2
CDR3: ASSLGLEANYGYT

V: TRBV20-1
D: TRBD1
J: TRBJ2-1
CDR3: SASLPGQGTYNEQF

V: TRBV5-1
D: TRBD1
J: TRBJ2-6
CDR3: ASSSTGGGANVLT

V: TRBV7-6
D: -
J: TRBJ1-5
CDR3: ASSPDFNQPQH

V: TRBV20-1
D: -
J: TRBJ2-3
CDR3: SARDLTGSLDTQY

V: TRBV29-1
D: TRBD2
J: TRBJ2-3
CDR3: SAGTSGPDTQY

V: TRBV5-1
D: TRBD2
J: TRBJ2-2
CDR3: ASSSNGLAGGTGELF

V: TRBV21-1
D: -
J: TRBJ1-1
CDR3: ACGEPPSEAF

V: TRBV18
D: -
J: TRBJ2-3
CDR3: ASSPPGDTQY

V: TRBV11-3
D: -
J: TRBJ2-1
CDR3: ASSFRRGNYNEQF

V: TRBV12-3/TRBV12-4
D: -
J: TRBJ1-1
CDR3: ASSFQGRDTEAF

V: TRBV7-3
D: TRBD1
J: TRBJ2-1
CDR3: ASSLTGQGPYEQF

V: TRBV12-3/TRBV12-4
D: -
J: TRBJ1-5
CDR3: ASGWGQGSNQPQH

V: TRBV12-3/TRBV12-4
D: -
J: TRBJ1-1
CDR3: ASSPRRRMNTEAF

V: TRBV20-1
D: TRBD2
J: TRBJ2-1
CDR3: SARKTSAAYNEQL

V: TRBV29-1
D: TRBD1
J: TRBJ1-3
CDR3: SVQRQGNSGNTIY

V: TRBV12-3/TRBV12-4
D: TRBD1
J: TRBJ1-2
CDR3: ASGTGGVQNGYT

V: TRBV20-1
D: -
J: TRBJ1-6
CDR3: SASSGRGNSPLH

V: TRBV7-2
D: TRBD2
J: TRBJ2-3
CDR3: ASSRSGTSTDTQY

V: TRBV27
D: -
J: TRBJ1-1
CDR3: ASSSPRRTNTEAF

V: TRBV6-2/TRBV6-3
D: -
J: TRBJ2-4
CDR3: ASGSRAEISAKNIQY

V: TRBV7-9
D: -
J: TRBJ2-1
CDR3: ASSLSGSLKYNEQF

V: TRBV6-5
D: TRBD2
J: TRBJ2-4
CDR3: ASSAGGLLAKNIQY

V: TRBV11-3
D: -
J: TRBJ2-1
CDR3: ASSLGSSPGEQF

V: TRBV27
D: TRBD2
J: TRBJ2-3
CDR3: ASKASGGRSDTQY

V: TRBV12-3/TRBV12-4
D: TRBD2
J: TRBJ2-5
CDR3: ASSPSGEETQY

V: TRBV6-5
D: TRBD1
J: TRBJ1-2
CDR3: ASTRTGQNGYT

V: TRBV7-9
D: -
J: TRBJ2-1
CDR3: ASSLVGVEQF

V: TRBV12-3/TRBV12-4
D: -
J: TRBJ1-1
CDR3: ASSRGLGDTEAF

V: TRBV6-5
D: -
J: TRBJ2-7
CDR3: ASSRLIRVYEQY

V: TRBV7-2
D: -
J: TRBJ2-2
CDR3: ASSSPKDGSAGELF

V: TRBV7-2
D: -
J: TRBJ1-5
CDR3: ASSPTGGQPQH

V: TRBV25-1
D: -
J: TRBJ1-5
CDR3: ASKGGTNQPQH

V: TRBV6-2/TRBV6-3
D: TRBD1
J: TRBJ2-3
CDR3: ASSYGTGGADTQY

V: TRBV4-1
D: -
J: TRBJ2-2
CDR3: ASSPKGGTYGPGELF

V: TRBV3-1
D: -
J: TRBJ1-4
CDR3: VSSQVSVGEKLF

V: TRBV12-3/TRBV12-4
D: -
J: TRBJ1-6
CDR3: ASSLSTWRGSPLH

V: TRBV19
D: -
J: TRBJ1-1
CDR3: ASSTRRGSNAEAF

V: TRBV7-9
D: -
J: TRBJ1-2
CDR3: ASSLAPFLGYT

V: TRBV28
D: -
J: TRBJ2-1
CDR3: ASRGYRSYNEQF

V: TRBV19
D: -
J: TRBJ2-2
CDR3: ASSIGARGTGELF

V: TRBV6-2/TRBV6-3
D: -
J: TRBJ1-1
CDR3: ASSFTGIRGTEAF

V: TRBV4-3
D: TRBD2
J: TRBJ2-2
CDR3: ASRSVAGTGELF

V: TRBV7-9
D: -
J: TRBJ2-4
CDR3: ASSTTGTIAKNIQY

V: TRBV7-6
D: -
J: TRBJ1-1
CDR3: ASRFAMEGDTEAF

V: TRBV20-1
D: -
J: TRBJ1-1
CDR3: SASRQAGAF

V: TRBV6-2/TRBV6-3
D: TRBD1
J: TRBJ1-2
CDR3: ASSYSTGGLGYT

V: TRBV12-3/TRBV12-4
D: TRBD1
J: -
CDR3: ASSSLGQGAREQF

V: TRBV28
D: -
J: TRBJ2-7
CDR3: ASSLSGGSLYEQY

V: TRBV20-1
D: -
J: TRBJ2-5
CDR3: SARDLKERETQY

V: TRBV6-1
D: -
J: TRBJ2-4
CDR3: ASTGPPGGLAKNIQY

V: TRBV28
D: TRBD1
J: TRBJ1-1
CDR3: ATTPTKTGVGTEAF